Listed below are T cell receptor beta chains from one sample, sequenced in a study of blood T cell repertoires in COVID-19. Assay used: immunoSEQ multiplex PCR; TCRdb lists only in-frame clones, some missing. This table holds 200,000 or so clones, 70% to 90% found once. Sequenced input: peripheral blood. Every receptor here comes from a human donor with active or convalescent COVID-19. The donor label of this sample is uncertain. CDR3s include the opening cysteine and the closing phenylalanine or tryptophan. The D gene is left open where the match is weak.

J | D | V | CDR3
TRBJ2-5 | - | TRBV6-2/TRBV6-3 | CASSYPSETQYF
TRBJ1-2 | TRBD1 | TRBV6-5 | CASSRTGSYGYTF
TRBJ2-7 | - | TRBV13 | CASSLRLDGPLSYEQYF
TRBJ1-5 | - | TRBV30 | CAWRAWGGGNNQPQHF
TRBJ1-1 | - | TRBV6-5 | CASSYEAYTEAFF
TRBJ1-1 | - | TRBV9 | CASSAWDTYTEAFF
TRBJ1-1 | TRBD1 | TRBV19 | CASSNARGQPNTEAFF
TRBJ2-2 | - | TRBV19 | CASTADGEARTGELFF
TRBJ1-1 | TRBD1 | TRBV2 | CASNPPGGGTEAFF
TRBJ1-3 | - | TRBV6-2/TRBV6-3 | CASSQDSGNTIYF
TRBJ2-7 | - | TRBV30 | CAWEEGLDEQYF
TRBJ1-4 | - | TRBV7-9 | CASSLRQGEKLFF
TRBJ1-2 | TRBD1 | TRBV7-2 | CASSERQGDGYTF
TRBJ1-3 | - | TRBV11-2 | CASGIRHWSRGRAGNTIYF
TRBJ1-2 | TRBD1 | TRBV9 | CASSGGQGDGYTF
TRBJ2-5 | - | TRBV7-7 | CASSTGGPGGGTQYF
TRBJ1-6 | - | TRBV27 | CASSFGADNSPLHF
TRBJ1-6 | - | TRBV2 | CASRGEGAYNSPLHF
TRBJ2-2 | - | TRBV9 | CASSRQANTGELFF
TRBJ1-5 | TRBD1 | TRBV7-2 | CASSSGQGANQPQHF
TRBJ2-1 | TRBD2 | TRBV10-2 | CASLITSGRAIEQFF
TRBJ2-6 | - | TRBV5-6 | CASSLEGAGANVLTF